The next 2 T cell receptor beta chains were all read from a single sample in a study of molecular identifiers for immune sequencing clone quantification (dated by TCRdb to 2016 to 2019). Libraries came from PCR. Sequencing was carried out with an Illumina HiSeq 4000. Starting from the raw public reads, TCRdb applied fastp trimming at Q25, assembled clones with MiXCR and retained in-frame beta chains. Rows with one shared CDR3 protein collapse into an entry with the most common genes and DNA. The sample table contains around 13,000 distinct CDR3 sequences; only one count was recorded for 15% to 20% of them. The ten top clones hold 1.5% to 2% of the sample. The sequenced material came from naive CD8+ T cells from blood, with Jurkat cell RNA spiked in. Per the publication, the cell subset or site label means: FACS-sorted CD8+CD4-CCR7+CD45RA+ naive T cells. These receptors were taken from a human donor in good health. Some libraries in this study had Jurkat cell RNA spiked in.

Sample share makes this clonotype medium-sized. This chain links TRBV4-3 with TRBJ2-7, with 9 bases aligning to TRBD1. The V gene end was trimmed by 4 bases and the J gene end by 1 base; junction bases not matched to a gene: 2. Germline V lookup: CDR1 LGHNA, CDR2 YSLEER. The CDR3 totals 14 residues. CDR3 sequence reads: CASSRGTGSYEQYF. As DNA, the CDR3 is TGCGCCAGCAGCCGGGGGACAGGGTCCTACGAGCAGTACTTC.

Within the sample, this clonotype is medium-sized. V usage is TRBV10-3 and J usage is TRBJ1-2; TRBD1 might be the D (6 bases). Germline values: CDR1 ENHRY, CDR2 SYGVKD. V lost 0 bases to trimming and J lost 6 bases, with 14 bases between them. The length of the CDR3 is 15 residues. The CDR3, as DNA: TGTGCCATCAGTGAGTCCGGTGGCAGGGGTGATGGCTACACCTTC. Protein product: CAISESGGRGDGYTF.